A single sample is the source of the 14 T cell receptor beta chains below, sequenced in a study of blood T cells in healthy people across ages. A sample-barcoded 5' primer and a J-beta primer mix were used in a second PCR of roughly 6 to 11 cycles. One entry per CDR3 protein results from TCRdb running MiXCR on the 5' RACE reads. Of roughly 680,000 distinct CDR3 sequences listed, about 21% are singletons. The sequencing sample was made of blood. These receptors originate from an older man in good health.

This clonotype was seen more than once but under ten times. The chain employs TRBV6-1 and TRBJ2-7; TRBD1 is a possible D gene (5 bases). V was clipped by 8 bases and J by 1 base, with 15 bases between them. CDR1 MNHNS and CDR2 SASEGT come from the germline V gene. The CDR3 is made up of 14 amino acids. This chain's CDR3 is CASSSRAGSYEQYF. The CDR3 DNA sequence: TGTGCCAGCTCCTCTCGGGCAGGGTCCTACGAGCAGTACTTC.

This clonotype occurred a few times. The genes are TRBV28 and TRBJ2-5, with D perhaps matching TRBD1 (5 bases). Trimming left V 3 bases short and J 3 bases short, with 11 bases between. The length of the CDR3 is 14 residues. Germline V gene data show CDR1 as MDHEN and CDR2 as SYDVKM. CDR3 amino acids: CASSFEAGKETQYF. In nucleotides, the CDR3 is TGTGCCAGCAGTTTCGAGGCAGGGAAAGAGACCCAGTACTTC.

This clonotype was observed a few times. This chain joins TRBV12-3 or TRBV12-4 and TRBJ2-5, with D possibly matching TRBD2 (5 bases). V lost 3 bases and J lost 0, with 11 bases in between. The CDR3 contains 15 residues. In DNA, the CDR3 is TGTGCCAGCAGTTTTATGCGGGTGTACCAAGAGACCCAGTACTTC. Protein: CASSFMRVYQETQYF.

This clonotype was picked up a small number of times. This chain connects TRBV18 to TRBJ2-5; D may be TRBD1 (5 bases). The J call may be in error: the DNA end matches TRBJ2-7 better. Per the germline V gene, CDR1 is KGHSH and CDR2 is LQKENI. This CDR3 is 17 amino acids long. The CDR3 nucleotides are TGTGCCAGCTCACCAGAGCCGAACTCGTTCAGGGACTACGAGCAGTACTTC. Encoded protein: CASSPEPNSFRDYEQYF.

The J gene is TRBJ2-7, the V gene TRBV7-9; the D gene is possibly TRBD2 (7 bases). Germline lookup yields CDR1 SEHNR and CDR2 FQNEAQ (reference sequence). V dropped 5 bases and J dropped 9 bases, with 20 bases sitting between them. This CDR3 is built from 14 residues. CDR3 coding DNA: TGTGCCAGCAGCCCCCTGGGGGCTAGCGGTTGGCAGTACTTC. Translating it yields CASSPLGASGWQYF.

This chain joins TRBV29-1 and TRBJ1-1; possible D gene TRBD1, 5 bases. This CDR3 has 13 residues. In germline, CDR1 is SQVTM, CDR2 ANQGSEA. V was clipped by 4 bases and J by 0 bases, with 9 bases between them. The CDR3 DNA sequence: TGCAGCGTTGCCCAGGGAGTGAACACTGAAGCTTTCTTT. This codes for CSVAQGVNTEAFF.

The chain has TRBV3-1 and TRBJ1-1, with 8 bases that match TRBD1. This CDR3 spans 17 amino acids. The J segment lost 0 bases and the V segment lost 0 bases, leaving 6 bases of the junction unmatched. Germline loops: CDR1 LGHDT, CDR2 YNNKEL (reference sequence). This CDR3 reads CASSQDRDRKMNTEAFF. The CDR3 nucleotides are TGTGCCAGCAGCCAAGATCGGGACAGGAAAATGAACACTGAAGCTTTCTTT.

This clonotype was seen a few times. The chain carries TRBV24-1 and TRBJ1-5, with 8 bases matching TRBD1. The CDR3 is 14 amino acids. Germline CDR1 reads KGHDR; CDR2 reads SFDVKD. The V segment lost 3 bases and the J segment 7 bases; nucleotides outside the gene matches: 4. CDR3 in amino acids: CATSDTNRGQPQHF. The CDR3 DNA sequence: TGTGCCACCAGTGATACGAACAGGGGGCAGCCCCAGCATTTT.

The chain couples TRBV7-2 to TRBJ2-5; a possible D gene is TRBD2 (5 bases). CDR3 size: 15 residues. Trimming took off 5 bases at V and 1 base at J, with 14 bases between the two ends. Germline lookup yields CDR1 SGHTA and CDR2 FQGNSA. In DNA form, the CDR3 reads TGTGCCAGCAGCACTATAGCGTCTGTCCAAGAGACCCAGTACTTC. Amino acid sequence: CASSTIASVQETQYF.

This clonotype was seen more than once but under ten times. This chain uses TRBV2 with TRBJ2-7; D is perhaps TRBD2 (6 bases). The V gene's germline CDR1 is SNHLY and CDR2 FYNNEI. The CDR3 contains 14 residues. The V end lost 4 bases, the J end lost 0 bases, and 10 bases lay between the germline ends. CDR3 sequence (DNA): TGTGCCAGCAGTGTACGGGAGCGCTCCTACGAGCAGTACTTC. Encoded protein: CASSVRERSYEQYF.

A few counts support this clonotype. The chain joins TRBV20-1 to TRBJ2-1; 9 bases agree with TRBD2. Germline CDR1 DFQATT, CDR2 SNEGSKA (reference sequence). This CDR3 region has 15 residues. The V segment lost 0 bases and the J segment 10 bases; nucleotides outside the gene matches: 10. The CDR3 region has the DNA TGCAGTGCTAGAGATCTCGTGACTAGCGGAAAAGAGCAGTTCTTC. As protein: CSARDLVTSGKEQFF.

The chain joins TRBV5-1 to TRBJ2-5; TRBD2 might be the D (6 bases). The DNA end favors TRBJ2-7, so the J call may be wrong. Per the germline V gene, CDR1 is SGHRS and CDR2 is YFSETQ. The CDR3 contains 14 residues. CDR3 coding DNA: TGCGCCAGCAGCTTGGGCGGGACTGGCTACGAGCAGTACTTC. This gives the protein CASSLGGTGYEQYF.

The rearrangement joins TRBV2 to TRBJ1-6; D is perhaps TRBD1 (5 bases). The CDR3 extends over 14 amino acids. Per germline, CDR1 SNHLY and CDR2 FYNNEI. Trimming cost V 8 bases and J 6 bases, with 14 bases left between them. In DNA form, the CDR3 reads TGTGCCAGCGCGGGAGGACACCTTAATTCACCCCTCCACTTT. This gives the protein CASAGGHLNSPLHF.

This chain uses TRBV20-1 with TRBJ2-5; 9 bases line up with TRBD2. The trim removed 5 bases at V and 2 bases at J, leaving 6 bases unmatched. The CDR3 sequence is 14 residues long. CDR1 DFQATT and CDR2 SNEGSKA come from the germline V gene (reference sequence). CDR3 loop: CSAWISGGQETQYF. DNA of the CDR3: TGCAGTGCTTGGATTAGCGGGGGACAAGAGACCCAGTACTTC.